These T cell receptor beta chains were read from a single sample in a study of CD8+ T cells in alopecia areata. Sequenced by immunoSEQ multiplex PCR; TCRdb stores in-frame clones only, minus some. The sample yields about 250,000 clones, about 68% seen once. The source material was CD4+ T cells sorted from blood, sampled at week 0. All receptors derive from a human donor with alopecia areata. Both conserved end residues are part of each CDR3. The D gene is left open where the match is weak. Expanded clones get a size class; other rows say once, few or many, or leave the size out.

CDR3aa	CDR3nt	d_gene	j_gene	v_gene	abundance
CAWPTDNEQFF	TGTGCCTGGCCGACAGACAATGAGCAGTTCTTC	-	TRBJ2-1	TRBV30	-
CASSPGHLSPLHF	TGTGCCAGCAGCCCGGGACATCTGTCACCCCTCCACTTT	-	TRBJ1-6	TRBV7-3	-
CAISLLTGGGTDTQYF	TGTGCCATCAGTCTCTTAACAGGGGGCGGCACAGATACGCAGTATTTT	TRBD1	TRBJ2-3	TRBV10-3	-
CASSLPSHPLYGYTF	TGTGCCAGCAGCTTGCCCTCGCACCCGCTCTATGGCTACACCTTC	-	TRBJ1-2	TRBV5-6	few
CASSLYSLHEQYF	TGCGCCAGCAGCTTGTACTCGCTTCACGAGCAGTACTTC	-	TRBJ2-7	TRBV5-1	-
CASSLVRGQYTEAFF	TGTGCCAGCAGCTTAGTCCGAGGACAGTACACTGAAGCTTTCTTT	-	TRBJ1-1	TRBV7-2	-
CASSLLSSGANVLTF	TGTGCCAGCAGCTTGTTAAGCTCTGGGGCCAACGTCCTGACTTTC	-	TRBJ2-6	TRBV5-5	few
CAWSWGGLGDTQYF	TGTGCCTGGAGTTGGGGGGGGCTAGGAGATACGCAGTATTTT	-	TRBJ2-3	TRBV30	once
CASRLTGTLNTEAFF	TGCGCCAGCAGACTCACCGGGACACTGAACACTGAAGCTTTCTTT	-	TRBJ1-1	TRBV5-1	-
CASSFDSGAADTQYF	TGTGCCAGCAGCTTCGATAGCGGGGCCGCAGATACGCAGTATTTT	TRBD2	TRBJ2-3	TRBV5-4	-
CAWSWDRYNEQFF	TGTGCCTGGAGTTGGGACAGATACAATGAGCAGTTCTTC	TRBD1	TRBJ2-1	TRBV30	once
CASSPGLRTDTQYF	TGTGCCAGCAGCCCGGGACTGCGCACAGATACGCAGTATTTT	-	TRBJ2-3	TRBV4-2	-
CAWSPTRPSNQPQHF	TGTGCCTGGAGTCCGACGAGACCCAGCAATCAGCCCCAGCATTTT	-	TRBJ1-5	TRBV30	-
CASSSSGGPFFEQFF	TGTGCCAGCAGCTCGTCGGGGGGGCCATTCTTTGAGCAGTTCTTC	TRBD2	TRBJ2-1	TRBV7-6	-
CASSFRTGLGEQYF	TGTGCCAGCAGTTTCCGGACAGGATTGGGCGAGCAGTACTTC	TRBD1	TRBJ2-7	TRBV27	-
CSVRETEAFF	TGCAGCGTCAGGGAAACTGAAGCTTTCTTT	-	TRBJ1-1	TRBV29-1	-
CASSKGHPYEQYF	TGTGCCAGCAGCAAGGGACACCCCTACGAGCAGTACTTC	-	TRBJ2-7	TRBV14	-
CASSEIQGAYQPQHF	TGTGCCAGCAGTGAAATCCAGGGGGCTTATCAGCCCCAGCATTTT	TRBD1	TRBJ1-5	TRBV6-1	-
CAISEGGYEQYF	TGTGCCATCAGTGAGGGGGGCTACGAGCAGTACTTC	-	TRBJ2-7	TRBV10-3	-
CAWTPLSNTEAFF	TGTGCCTGGACCCCATTATCTAACACTGAAGCTTTCTTT	-	TRBJ1-1	TRBV30	few
CASRGTLYEQYF	TGTGCCAGCAGGGGGACTCTCTACGAGCAGTACTTC	-	TRBJ2-7	TRBV28	once
CASSQGVGEDTQYF	TGTGCCAGCAGCCAAGGGGTAGGGGAAGATACGCAGTATTTT	-	TRBJ2-3	TRBV4-2	-
CAWSVGVYEQYF	TGTGCCTGGAGTGTAGGGGTCTACGAGCAGTACTTC	-	TRBJ2-7	TRBV30	-
CASSQGTHTGELFF	TGTGCCAGCAGCCAAGGGACCCACACCGGGGAGCTGTTTTTT	-	TRBJ2-2	TRBV7-3	-
CASSVETGAPLHF	TGTGCCAGCAGTGTCGAGACAGGAGCACCCCTCCACTTT	-	TRBJ1-6	TRBV6-5	once
CASSPHPTGSSYEQYF	TGTGCCAGCAGCCCCCACCCGACAGGGAGCTCCTACGAGCAGTACTTC	TRBD1	TRBJ2-7	TRBV7-3	-
CASSQVQSSGNTIYF	TGCGCCAGCAGCCAAGTACAAAGCTCTGGAAACACCATATATTTT	-	TRBJ1-3	TRBV4-1	-
CSVDAGQGYGYTF	TGCAGCGTTGACGCAGGACAGGGGTATGGCTACACCTTC	TRBD1	TRBJ1-2	TRBV29-1	-
CASSEARQRGEQYF	TGTGCCAGCAGTGAAGCCAGACAACGCGGCGAGCAGTACTTC	-	TRBJ2-7	TRBV2	-
CASSLQGSEPQHF	TGCGCCAGCAGCCTACAGGGGAGTGAGCCCCAGCATTTT	TRBD1	TRBJ1-5	TRBV5-1	-
CASSSRQGRTYEQYF	TGCGCCAGCAGCTCTAGACAGGGTAGGACCTACGAGCAGTACTTC	TRBD1	TRBJ2-7	TRBV5-1	-